A single T cell receptor (beta chain) is shown here with its context. Antigen: not known. The junction shows a germline mismatch at one end, possibly a read error. With iRepertoire HTBI primers and Arm-PCR of CDR3 regions, TCR beta libraries were built. From the multiplex PCR reads, TCRdb called clonotypes with MiXCR, one entry per CDR3 protein. The sample lists fewer than 650,000 distinct CDR3 sequences; approximately 15% were seen once. Time point given: newly diagnosed GD, antithyroid drugs for less than 3 months. The TCR library was made from RNA that had been extracted from PBMCs in TRIzol. The V gene's germline CDR1 is KGHSH and CDR2 LQKENI. The CDR3 runs to 16 residues. These data come from a study of regulatory T cells in long-lasting Graves disease. General study results and limits: Persistent disease samples used TRBV28, TRBJ1-2 and TRBJ2-5 preferentially.

This same sample was also taken into another study, of T cells in Graves' hyperthyroidism and ophthalmopathy. This second report adds: Ophthalmopathy was separated from stable hyperthyroidism by a 13 V-J model.

The TCR comes from a woman aged 25 to 45 with Graves disease. The sample consisted of peripheral blood mononuclear cells (PBMCs), taken at new diagnosis, from a patient treated with antithyroid drugs. The chain combines TRBV18 with TRBJ2-2, with unresolved D. CDR3 bases: TGTGCCAGCTCAATCCTCACGGCGACGAACACCAGGGAGCTGTTTTTT. Its protein is CASSILTATNTRELFF.